This T cell receptor beta chain originates from a study of blood T cell repertoires in COVID-19. For the study at large: Sites in the United States, Italy and Spain provided acute and convalescent COVID-19 samples.

From germline, CDR1 is SNHLY and CDR2 FYNNEI. V lost 4 bases, J lost 4 bases, and 3 bases stayed unmatched. The CDR3 spans 15 residues. The data were produced by immunoSEQ multiplex PCR, yet TCRdb's version contains in-frame clones alone and is incomplete. This table has approximately 50,000 clones, around 86% appearing once. This rearrangement joins TRBV2 to TRBJ1-4; 10 bases match TRBD1. This receptor was obtained from a human donor in a cohort sampled during active COVID-19. The sequencing sample was made of peripheral blood. CDR3 DNA sequence: TGTGCCAGCAGTGGGGACAGGGGATTTAATGAAAAACTGTTTTTT. Its translation is CASSGDRGFNEKLFF.